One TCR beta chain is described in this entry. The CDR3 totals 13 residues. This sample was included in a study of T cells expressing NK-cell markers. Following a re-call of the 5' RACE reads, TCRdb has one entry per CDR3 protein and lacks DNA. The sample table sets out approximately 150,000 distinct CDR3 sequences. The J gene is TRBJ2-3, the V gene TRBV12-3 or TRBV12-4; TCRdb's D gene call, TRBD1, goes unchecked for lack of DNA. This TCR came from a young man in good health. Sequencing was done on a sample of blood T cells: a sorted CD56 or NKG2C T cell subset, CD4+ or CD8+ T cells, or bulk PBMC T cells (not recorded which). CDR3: CATQQGFTDTQYF.